The T cell receptor (beta chain) described here comes from a study of beta chain features in type 1 diabetes. About this clone itself: Its antigen is not identified.

TCRB transcripts that were expressed got sequenced, as all of the isolated RNA had been reverse transcribed. Using immunoSEQ multiplex PCR, the repertoire was profiled, and TCRdb retains in-frame clones only, with some absent. The sample has 20,000 to 25,000 clones, roughly 56% seen once. Study results and limitations: Shortening of TCRB CDR3s, moderate but significant, appeared in all four CD4+ subsets of Type 1 diabetes patients.

CDR1 SGHRS and CDR2 YFSETQ come from the germline V gene. The CDR3 is 15 residues long. V lost 3 bases, J lost 7 bases, and 20 bases lay in between. Sequenced sample: stem cell memory CD4+ T cells from blood. This chain connects TRBV5-1 to TRBJ2-7, with D maybe TRBD1 (6 bases). This clonotype was sampled from a man aged 18-30 years with type 1 diabetes. The CDR3 region has the DNA TGCGCCAGCAGCTCGGCCACAGGGCACCGTGAGGAGCAGTACTTC. Translating gives CASSSATGHREEQYF.